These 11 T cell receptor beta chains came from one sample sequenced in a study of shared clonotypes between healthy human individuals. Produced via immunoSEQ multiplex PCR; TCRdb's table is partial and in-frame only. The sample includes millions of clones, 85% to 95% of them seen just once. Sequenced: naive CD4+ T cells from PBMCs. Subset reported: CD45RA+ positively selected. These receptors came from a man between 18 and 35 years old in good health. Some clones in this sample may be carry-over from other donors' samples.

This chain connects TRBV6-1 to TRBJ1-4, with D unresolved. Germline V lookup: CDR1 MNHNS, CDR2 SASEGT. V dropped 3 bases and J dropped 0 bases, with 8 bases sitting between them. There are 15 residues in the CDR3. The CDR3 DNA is TGTGCCAGCAGTGACGGCAGCCCAACTAATGAAAAACTGTTTTTT. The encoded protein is CASSDGSPTNEKLFF.

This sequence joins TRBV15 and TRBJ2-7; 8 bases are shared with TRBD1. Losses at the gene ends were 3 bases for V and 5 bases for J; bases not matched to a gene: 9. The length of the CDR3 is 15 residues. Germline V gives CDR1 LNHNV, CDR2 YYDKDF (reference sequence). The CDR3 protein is CATSRLAGGNHEQYF. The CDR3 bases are TGTGCCACCAGCAGGTTGGCAGGGGGCAACCACGAGCAGTACTTC.

The CDR3 nucleotides are TGTGCCAGTAGTACTCCAGGGTGGGTTGATGTCACTGAAGCTTTCTTT. It is translated as CASSTPGWVDVTEAFF. The chain is built from TRBV19 and TRBJ1-1, with D perhaps TRBD1 (5 bases). Germline V gene data show CDR1 as LNHDA and CDR2 as SQIVND (reference sequence). The length of the CDR3 is 16 residues. V was cut by 4 bases and J by 4 bases, with 19 bases left in between. Supplemented by reference TRBV19 and TRBJ1-1, the full variable domain reads DGGITQSPKYLFRKEGQNVTLSCEQNLNHDAMYWYRQDPGQGLRLIYYSQIVNDFQKGDIAEGYSVSREKKESFPLTVTSAQKNPTAFYLCASSTPGWVDVTEAFFGQGTRLTVV.

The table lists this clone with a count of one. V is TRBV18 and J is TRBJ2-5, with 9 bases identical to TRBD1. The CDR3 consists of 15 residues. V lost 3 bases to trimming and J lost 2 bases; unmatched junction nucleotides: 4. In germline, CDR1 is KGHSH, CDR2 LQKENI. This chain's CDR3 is CASSPHRGRQETQYF. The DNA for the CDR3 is TGTGCCAGCTCACCGCACAGGGGGCGGCAAGAGACCCAGTACTTC.

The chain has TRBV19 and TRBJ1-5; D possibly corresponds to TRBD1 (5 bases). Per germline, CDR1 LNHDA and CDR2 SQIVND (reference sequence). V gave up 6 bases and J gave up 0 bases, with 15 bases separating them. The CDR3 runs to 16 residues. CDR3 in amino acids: CASSLDRKYSNQPQHF. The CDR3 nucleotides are TGTGCCAGTAGCCTCGACAGAAAGTATAGCAATCAGCCCCAGCATTTT.

In DNA, the CDR3 is TGTGCCAGCAGCCGGACGACTAGGAACGAGCAGTACTTC. Translating it yields CASSRTTRNEQYF. The chain employs TRBV14 and TRBJ2-5; tentatively, D is TRBD2 (6 bases). Judging by the DNA end, TRBJ2-7 fits better; the J call may be wrong. This CDR3 has 13 residues. Germline CDR1 reads SGHDN; CDR2 reads FVKESK.

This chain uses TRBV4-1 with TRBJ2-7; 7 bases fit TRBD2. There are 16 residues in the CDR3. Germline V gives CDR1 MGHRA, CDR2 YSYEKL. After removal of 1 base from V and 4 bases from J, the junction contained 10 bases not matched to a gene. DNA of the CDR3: TGCGCCAGCAGCCAAGCGGTGCGACGGGGAGGGTACGAGCAGTACTTC. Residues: CASSQAVRRGGYEQYF.

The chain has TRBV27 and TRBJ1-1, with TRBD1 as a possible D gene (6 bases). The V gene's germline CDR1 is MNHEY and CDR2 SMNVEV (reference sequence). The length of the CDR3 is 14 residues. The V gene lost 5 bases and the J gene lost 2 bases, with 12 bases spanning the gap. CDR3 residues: CASSPADRNTEAFF. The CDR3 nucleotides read TGTGCCAGCAGTCCCGCGGACAGAAACACTGAAGCTTTCTTT.

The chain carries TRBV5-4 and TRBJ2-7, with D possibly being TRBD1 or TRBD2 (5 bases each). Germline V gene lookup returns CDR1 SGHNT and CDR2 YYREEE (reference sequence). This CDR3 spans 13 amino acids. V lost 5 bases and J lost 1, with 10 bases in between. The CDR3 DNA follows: TGTGCCAGCAGTGGGGGTTCATCCTACGAGCAGTACTTC. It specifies CASSGGSSYEQYF.

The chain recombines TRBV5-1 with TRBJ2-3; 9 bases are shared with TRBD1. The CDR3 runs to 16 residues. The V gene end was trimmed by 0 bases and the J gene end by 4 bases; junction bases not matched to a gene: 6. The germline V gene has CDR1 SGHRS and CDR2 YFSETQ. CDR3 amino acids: CASSLAATGGSDTQYF. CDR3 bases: TGCGCCAGCAGCTTGGCGGCGACAGGGGGATCAGATACGCAGTATTTT.

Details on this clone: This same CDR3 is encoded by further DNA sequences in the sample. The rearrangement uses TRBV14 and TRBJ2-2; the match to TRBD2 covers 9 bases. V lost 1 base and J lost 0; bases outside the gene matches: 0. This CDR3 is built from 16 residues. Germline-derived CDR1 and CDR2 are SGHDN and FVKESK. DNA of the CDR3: TGTGCCAGCAGCCAAGGACTAGCGGCGAACACCGGGGAGCTGTTTTTT. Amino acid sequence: CASSQGLAANTGELFF. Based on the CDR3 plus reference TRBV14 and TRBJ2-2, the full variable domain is EAGVTQFPSHSVIEKGQTVTLRCDPISGHDNLYWYRRVMGKEIKFLLHFVKESKQDESGMPNNRFLAERTGGTYSTLKVQPAELEDSGVYFCASSQGLAANTGELFFGEGSRLTVL.